The 4 T cell receptor beta chains below come from one sample, sequenced in a study of blood T cell repertoires in COVID-19. This table comes from immunoSEQ multiplex PCR, and its TCRdb copy is limited to in-frame clones, with some not included. The table has about 80,000 clones, about nine tenths seen once; the top ten hold 6.5% to 8.5%. Sequencing input: peripheral blood. The receptors stem from a woman aged 80 or over with acute or convalescent COVID-19.

Only a few counts were recorded for this clone. The CDR3 DNA is TGTGCCATCAGTGATGGACAGACCTACGAGCAGTACTTC. This gives the protein CAISDGQTYEQYF. The chain is built from TRBV10-3 and TRBJ2-7; weak D call: TRBD1 (6 bases). In germline, CDR1 is ENHRY, CDR2 SYGVKD. Trimming shortened V by 3 bases and J by 2 bases, and 8 bases separated the two germline ends. This CDR3 spans 13 amino acids.

This chain joins TRBV6-2 or TRBV6-3 and TRBJ2-3; the match to TRBD2 covers 9 bases. The CDR3 spans 16 residues. From germline, CDR1 is MNHEY and CDR2 SVGEGT. With 2 bases clipped from V and 2 bases from J, the junction kept 5 bases outside the gene matches. The DNA for the CDR3 is TGTGCCAGCAGTTACGGGCTAGCGGGACTCACAGATACGCAGTATTTT. This codes for CASSYGLAGLTDTQYF.

V is TRBV27 and J is TRBJ1-1; 7 bases align to TRBD1. Germline values: CDR1 MNHEY, CDR2 SMNVEV (reference sequence). V shed 3 bases, J shed 5 bases, and the junction held 9 bases outside the gene matches. The CDR3 runs 15 residues. CDR3 DNA sequence: TGTGCCAGCAGTTTTTTGGGACAGCCCTTAACTGAAGCTTTCTTT. It is translated as CASSFLGQPLTEAFF.

The J gene is TRBJ2-7, the V gene TRBV4-3; the match to TRBD1 covers 9 bases. This CDR3 region has 16 residues. Germline CDR1 reads LGHNA; CDR2 reads YSLEER. With V trimmed by 0 bases and J by 2 bases, 5 bases remained unmatched. DNA of the CDR3: TGCGCCAGCAGCCAAGATTCGAGGACAGGGGCCTACGAGCAGTACTTC. Protein sequence: CASSQDSRTGAYEQYF.